The rows below give T cell receptor beta chains drawn from one sample of a study of blood T cells in healthy people across ages. TCRdb fed the 5' RACE reads into MiXCR, producing one record per CDR3 protein. The sample has approximately 1.5 million distinct CDR3 sequences; roughly 30% are singletons. Source material: blood. Source of these receptors: a woman in her 30s in good health. The CDR3 runs from the conserved cysteine through the conserved F or W. The D gene is left open where the match is weak. The size entry is marked missing in some rows and otherwise reads once, few, many or a size class.

d_call	v_call	j_call	clone_size	cdr3_aa	cdr3_nt
-	TRBV6-6	TRBJ1-2	-	CASSYGGMDGYTF	TGTGCCAGCAGTTACGGGGGGATGGATGGCTACACCTTC
-	TRBV5-5	TRBJ1-2	-	CASSFTGSGYGYTF	TGTGCCAGCAGCTTCACAGGTAGCGGCTATGGCTACACCTTC
-	TRBV4-1	TRBJ1-5	few	CASSQVTTSDQPQHF	TGCGCCAGCAGCCAAGTGACAACCTCGGATCAGCCCCAGCATTTT
-	TRBV28	TRBJ1-1	few	CASRTMKGNTEAFF	TGTGCCAGCAGAACTATGAAGGGGAACACTGAAGCTTTCTTT
TRBD1	TRBV27	TRBJ2-7	-	CAGSSPISTGMYEQYF	TGTGCCGGCAGTTCTCCCATATCGACAGGGATGTACGAGCAGTACTTC
TRBD1	TRBV20-1	TRBJ1-2	few	CSARDGTAIYGYTF	TGCAGTGCTAGAGACGGGACAGCCATCTATGGCTACACCTTC
-	TRBV29-1	TRBJ1-2	-	CSVDWPVNGYTF	TGCAGCGTTGACTGGCCAGTTAATGGCTACACCTTC
TRBD1	TRBV11-2	TRBJ2-5	few	CASSLVSGTDETLYF	TGTGCCAGCAGCTTAGTTTCCGGGACAGACGAGACCCTGTACTTC
TRBD1	TRBV27	TRBJ2-7	few	CASRDRGPYEQYF	TGTGCCAGCAGGGACAGGGGACCCTACGAGCAGTACTTC
-	TRBV28	TRBJ2-4	few	CASSGYKGEQNIQYF	TGTGCCAGCAGTGGTTATAAAGGGGAGCAAAACATTCAGTACTTC
-	TRBV28	TRBJ2-5	-	CASSWRGGGTQYF	TGTGCCAGCAGTTGGAGGGGGGGAGGGACCCAGTACTTC
-	TRBV20-1	TRBJ2-5	few	CSARGLVWDSKRDQETQYF	TGCAGTGCTAGGGGTCTGGTCTGGGATTCAAAACGAGACCAAGAGACCCAGTACTTC
TRBD1	TRBV6-4	TRBJ2-1	-	CASSEDLTGTNEQFF	TGTGCCAGCAGTGAAGATTTGACAGGGACGAATGAGCAGTTCTTC
-	TRBV2	TRBJ2-3	-	CAGRGGVTDTQYF	TGTGCCGGTAGAGGGGGAGTCACAGATACGCAGTATTTT
-	TRBV5-5	TRBJ2-1	-	CASSLSSVYNEQFF	TGTGCCAGCAGCTTGTCTAGTGTCTACAATGAGCAGTTCTTC
-	TRBV9	TRBJ1-4	few	CASSQGITNEKLFF	TGTGCCAGCAGCCAGGGAATAACTAATGAAAAACTGTTTTTT
TRBD1	TRBV27	TRBJ2-1	-	CASSHQGQGAYNEQFF	TGTGCCAGCAGTCACCAGGGACAGGGGGCGTACAATGAGCAGTTCTTC
TRBD2	TRBV20-1	TRBJ2-7	-	CSATYSGRTSGYYEQYF	TGCAGTGCTACTTATTCCGGGCGGACTAGCGGATACTACGAGCAGTACTTC
-	TRBV25-1	TRBJ1-5	-	CASSLPFKQRANQPQHF	TGTGCCAGCAGTTTACCTTTTAAGCAGAGAGCTAATCAGCCCCAGCATTTT
TRBD2	TRBV7-3	TRBJ2-1	few	CASSARTSPLYNEQFF	TGTGCCAGCAGCGCACGGACTAGCCCCCTATACAATGAGCAGTTCTTC
TRBD1	TRBV20-1	TRBJ1-2	few	CSAGQGVDGYTF	TGCAGTGCGGGACAGGGAGTGGATGGCTACACCTTC
-	TRBV4-1	TRBJ1-2	-	CASSQVGGPSGYGCTF	TGCGCCAGCAGCCAAGTAGGGGGGCCGTCCGGCTATGGCTGCACCTTC
-	TRBV27	TRBJ2-1	many	CASSKQGGIYNEQFF	TGTGCCAGCAGTAAGCAGGGGGGGATCTACAATGAGCAGTTCTTC
TRBD1	TRBV3-1	TRBJ1-2	-	CASSREDRGEYGYTF	TGTGCCAGCAGCCGCGAGGACAGGGGAGAATATGGCTACACCTTC
-	TRBV5-4	TRBJ2-1	few	CASSLGDPRGLTEQFF	TGTGCCAGCAGCTTGGGCGACCCAAGGGGCTTGACTGAGCAGTTCTTC
-	TRBV9	TRBJ2-1	few	CASSVEGNNKGEQFF	TGTGCCAGCAGCGTAGAAGGGAACAACAAGGGTGAGCAGTTCTTC
TRBD2	TRBV20-1	TRBJ2-7	once	CSAIVGGPGKQYF	TGCAGTGCTATAGTGGGAGGGCCGGGGAAGCAGTACTTC
TRBD2	TRBV3-1	TRBJ2-3	-	CASSQDPRGGSDTQYF	TGTGCCAGCAGCCAAGATCCCCGGGGGGGTTCAGATACGCAGTATTTT
TRBD1	TRBV5-1	TRBJ1-2	few	CASSKTGEEYYGYTF	TGCGCCAGCAGCAAGACAGGGGAAGAGTACTATGGCTACACCTTC
-	TRBV7-2	TRBJ2-7	-	CASSHPAYEQYF	TGTGCCAGCAGCCATCCAGCTTACGAGCAGTACTTC
-	TRBV3-1	TRBJ1-6	-	CASSLLKDSPLHF	TGTGCCAGCAGCCTCCTCAAGGATTCACCCCTCCACTTT
-	TRBV6-2/TRBV6-3	TRBJ2-7	-	CASRLAQTYEQYF	TGTGCCAGCAGACTCGCACAGACCTACGAGCAGTACTTC
TRBD2	TRBV7-9	TRBJ2-7	-	CASSLEASGYKQYF	TGTGCCAGCAGCTTAGAGGCTAGCGGATACAAGCAGTACTTC
TRBD2	TRBV4-1	TRBJ2-2	-	CASSQESGGSGELFF	TGCGCCAGCAGCCAAGAATCGGGCGGGAGTGGGGAGCTGTTTTTT
TRBD1	TRBV6-6	TRBJ2-7	few	CASSFGDRGAPYEQYF	TGTGCCAGCAGTTTCGGAGACAGGGGGGCCCCCTACGAGCAGTACTTC
-	TRBV12-3/TRBV12-4	TRBJ2-7	-	CASSLGAVETRYF	TGTGCCAGCAGCTTAGGGGCGGTGGAGACCCGGTACTTC
TRBD1	TRBV5-1	TRBJ1-2	-	CASSRSTGGDYGYTF	TGCGCCAGCAGCCGCAGCACAGGGGGGGACTATGGCTACACCTTC
TRBD1	TRBV5-1	TRBJ2-7	-	CASSFFPGQGSYEQYF	TGCGCCAGCAGCTTCTTTCCGGGACAGGGGTCCTACGAGCAGTACTTC
-	TRBV7-9	TRBJ1-2	few	CASSPMTAYGYTF	TGTGCCAGCAGCCCAATGACAGCCTATGGCTACACCTTC
-	TRBV4-1	TRBJ2-3	few	CASSGLGDTDTQYF	TGCGCCAGCAGCGGCCTAGGGGACACAGATACGCAGTATTTT
-	TRBV5-1	TRBJ2-5	few	CASSLVLANPQETQYF	TGCGCCAGCAGCTTGGTGTTGGCAAACCCTCAAGAGACCCAGTACTTC
-	TRBV18	TRBJ1-1	-	CATLQGRNTEAFF	TGTGCCACCTTGCAGGGAAGGAACACTGAAGCTTTCTTT
TRBD1	TRBV2	TRBJ2-7	few	CASSGPIDRVDYEQYF	TGTGCCAGCAGTGGCCCCATAGACAGGGTCGACTACGAGCAGTACTTC
-	TRBV3-1	TRBJ2-7	few	CASSRSTLDLAYEQYF	TGTGCCAGCAGCCGCAGCACCTTGGACTTGGCCTACGAGCAGTACTTC
-	TRBV20-1	TRBJ2-1	-	CSASTSGSSYNEQFF	TGCAGTGCTAGCACCTCAGGGAGCTCCTACAATGAGCAGTTCTTC
TRBD1	TRBV5-1	TRBJ1-4	-	CASSFDRGHNEKLFF	TGCGCCAGCAGCTTCGACAGGGGCCATAATGAAAAACTGTTTTTT
TRBD1	TRBV12-3/TRBV12-4	TRBJ1-5	-	CASSSHSGGGQPQHF	TGTGCCAGCAGTTCCCACTCAGGGGGAGGGCAGCCCCAGCATTTT
-	TRBV20-1	TRBJ2-5	many	CSVISSETQYF	TGCAGTGTCATATCTTCCGAGACCCAGTACTTC
-	TRBV4-1	TRBJ2-6	many	CASSLIPGANVLTF	TGCGCCAGCAGCCTAATACCCGGGGCCAACGTCCTGACTTTC
TRBD1	TRBV6-1	TRBJ1-1	-	CASSGSAGQGNTEAFF	TGTGCCAGCAGTGGCTCCGCAGGACAGGGCAACACTGAAGCTTTCTTT
-	TRBV15	TRBJ2-4	-	CATSRQGKDKNIQYF	TGTGCCACCAGCAGACAGGGGAAGGACAAAAACATTCAGTACTTC
-	TRBV11-3	TRBJ2-7	-	CASSSDGSGYEQYF	TGTGCCAGCAGCTCGGACGGATCGGGATACGAGCAGTACTTC
-	TRBV29-1	TRBJ2-5	few	CSPPGAYVRIQETQYF	TGCAGCCCTCCCGGCGCTTACGTACGTATCCAAGAGACCCAGTACTTC